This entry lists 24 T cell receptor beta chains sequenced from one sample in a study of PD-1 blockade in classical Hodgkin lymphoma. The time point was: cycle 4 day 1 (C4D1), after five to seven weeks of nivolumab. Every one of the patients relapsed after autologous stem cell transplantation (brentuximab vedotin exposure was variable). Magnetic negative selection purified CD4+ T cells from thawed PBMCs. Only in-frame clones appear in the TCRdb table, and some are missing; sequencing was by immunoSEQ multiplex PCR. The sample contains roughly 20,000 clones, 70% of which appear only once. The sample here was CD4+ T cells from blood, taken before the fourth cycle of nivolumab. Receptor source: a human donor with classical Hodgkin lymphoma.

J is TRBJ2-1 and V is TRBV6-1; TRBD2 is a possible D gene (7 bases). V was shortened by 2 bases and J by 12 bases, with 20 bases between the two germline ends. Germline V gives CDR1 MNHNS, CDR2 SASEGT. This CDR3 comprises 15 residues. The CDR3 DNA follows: TGTGCCAGCAGTGAAATGGCGGGGGCTCGGTTCAGGCAGTTCTTC. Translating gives CASSEMAGARFRQFF.

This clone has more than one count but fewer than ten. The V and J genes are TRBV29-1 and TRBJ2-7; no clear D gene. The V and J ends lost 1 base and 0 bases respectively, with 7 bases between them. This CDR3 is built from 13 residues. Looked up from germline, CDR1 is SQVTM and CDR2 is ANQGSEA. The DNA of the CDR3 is TGCAGCGTTGAAGTGAAATCCTCCTACGAGCAGTACTTC. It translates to CSVEVKSSYEQYF.

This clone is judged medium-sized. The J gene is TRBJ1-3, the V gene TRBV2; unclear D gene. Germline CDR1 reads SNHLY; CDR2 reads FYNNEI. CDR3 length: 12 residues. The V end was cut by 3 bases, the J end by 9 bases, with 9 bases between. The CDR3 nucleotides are TGTGCCAGCAGTGATTATTGGGGCACCATATATTTT. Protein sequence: CASSDYWGTIYF. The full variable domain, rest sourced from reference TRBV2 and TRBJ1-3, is EPEVTQTPSHQVTQMGQEVILRCVPISNHLYFYWYRQILGQKVEFLVSFYNNEISEKSEIFDDQFSVERPDGSNFTLKIRSTKLEDSAMYFCASSDYWGTIYFGEGSWLTVV.

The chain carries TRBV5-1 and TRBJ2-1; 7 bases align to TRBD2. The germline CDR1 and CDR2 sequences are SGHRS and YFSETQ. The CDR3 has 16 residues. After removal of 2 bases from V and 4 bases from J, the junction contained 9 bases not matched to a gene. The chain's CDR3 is CASSFQGASGYNEQFF. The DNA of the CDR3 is TGCGCCAGCAGCTTCCAAGGCGCTAGCGGATACAATGAGCAGTTCTTC.

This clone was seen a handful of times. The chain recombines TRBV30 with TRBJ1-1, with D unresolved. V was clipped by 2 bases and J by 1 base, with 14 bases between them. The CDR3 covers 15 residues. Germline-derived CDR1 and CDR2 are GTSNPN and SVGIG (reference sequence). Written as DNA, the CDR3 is TGTGCCTGGAGTCCTCTTCTTAACAGGAACACTGAAGCTTTCTTT. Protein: CAWSPLLNRNTEAFF. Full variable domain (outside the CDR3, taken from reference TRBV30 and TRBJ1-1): SQTIHQWPATLVQPVGSPLSLECTVEGTSNPNLYWYRQAAGRGLQLLFYSVGIGQISSEVPQNLSASRPQDRQFILSSKKLLLSDSGFYLCAWSPLLNRNTEAFFGQGTRLTVV.

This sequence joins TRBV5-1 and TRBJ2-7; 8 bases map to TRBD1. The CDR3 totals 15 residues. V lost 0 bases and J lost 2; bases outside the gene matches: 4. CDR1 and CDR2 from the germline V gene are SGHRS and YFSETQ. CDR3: CASSLAPGGTYEQYF. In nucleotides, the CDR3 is TGCGCCAGCAGCTTGGCCCCAGGGGGCACCTACGAGCAGTACTTC.

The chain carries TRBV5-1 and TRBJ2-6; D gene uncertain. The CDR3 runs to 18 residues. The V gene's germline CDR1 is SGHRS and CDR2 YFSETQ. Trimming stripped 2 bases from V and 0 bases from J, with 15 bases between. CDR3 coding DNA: TGCGCCAGCAGCTTATTGGTGACAAGATTCTCTGGGGCCAACGTCCTGACTTTC. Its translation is CASSLLVTRFSGANVLTF.

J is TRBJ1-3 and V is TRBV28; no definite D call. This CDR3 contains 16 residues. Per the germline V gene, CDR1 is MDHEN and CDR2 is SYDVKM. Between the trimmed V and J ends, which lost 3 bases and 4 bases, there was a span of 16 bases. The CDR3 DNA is TGTGCCAGCAGTTTGCAATTTCCCACTTCAGGAAACACCATATATTTT. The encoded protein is CASSLQFPTSGNTIYF. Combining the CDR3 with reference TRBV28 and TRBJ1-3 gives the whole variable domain DVKVTQSSRYLVKRTGEKVFLECVQDMDHENMFWYRQDPGLGLRLIYFSYDVKMKEKGDIPEGYSVSREKKERFSLILESASTNQTSMYLCASSLQFPTSGNTIYFGEGSWLTVV.

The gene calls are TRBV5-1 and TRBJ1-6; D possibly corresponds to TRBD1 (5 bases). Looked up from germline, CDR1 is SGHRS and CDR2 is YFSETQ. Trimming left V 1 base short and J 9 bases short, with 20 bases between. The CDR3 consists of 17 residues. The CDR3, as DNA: TGCGCCAGCAGCTTGATTGGGGGTGGGGGTCCTGGTTCACCCCTCCACTTT. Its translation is CASSLIGGGGPGSPLHF. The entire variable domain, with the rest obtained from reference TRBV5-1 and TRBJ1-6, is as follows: KAGVTQTPRYLIKTRGQQVTLSCSPISGHRSVSWYQQTPGQGLQFLFEYFSETQRNKGNFPGRFSGRQFSNSRSEMNVSTLELGDSALYLCASSLIGGGGPGSPLHFGNGTRLTVT.

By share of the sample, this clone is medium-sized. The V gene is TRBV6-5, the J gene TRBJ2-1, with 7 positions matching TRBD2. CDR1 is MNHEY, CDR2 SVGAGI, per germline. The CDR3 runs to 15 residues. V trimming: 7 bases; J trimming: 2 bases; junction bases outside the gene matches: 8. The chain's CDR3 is CASTQGGGAYNEQFF. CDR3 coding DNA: TGTGCCAGCACCCAGGGTGGGGGGGCCTACAATGAGCAGTTCTTC.

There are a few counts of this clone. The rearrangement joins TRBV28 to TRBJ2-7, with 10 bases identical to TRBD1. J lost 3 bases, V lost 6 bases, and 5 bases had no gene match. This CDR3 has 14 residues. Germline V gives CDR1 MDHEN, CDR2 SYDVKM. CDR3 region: CASRSGTGVYEQYF. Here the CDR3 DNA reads TGTGCCAGCAGATCCGGGACAGGGGTCTACGAGCAGTACTTC.

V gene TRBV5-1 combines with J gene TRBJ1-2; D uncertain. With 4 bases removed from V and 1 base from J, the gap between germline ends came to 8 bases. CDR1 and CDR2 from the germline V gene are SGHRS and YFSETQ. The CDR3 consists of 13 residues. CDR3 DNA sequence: TGCGCCAGCAGCGTAGGTGTTAACTATGGCTACACCTTC. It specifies CASSVGVNYGYTF.

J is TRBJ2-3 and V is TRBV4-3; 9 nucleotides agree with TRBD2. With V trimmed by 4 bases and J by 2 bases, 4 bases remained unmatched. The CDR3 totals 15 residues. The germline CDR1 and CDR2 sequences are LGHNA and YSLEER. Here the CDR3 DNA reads TGCGCCAGCAGCCGAGGGACTAGCTTCACAGATACGCAGTATTTT. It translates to CASSRGTSFTDTQYF.

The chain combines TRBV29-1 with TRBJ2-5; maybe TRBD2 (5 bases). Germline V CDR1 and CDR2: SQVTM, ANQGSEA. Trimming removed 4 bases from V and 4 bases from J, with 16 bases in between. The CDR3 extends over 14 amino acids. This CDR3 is CSVATGSVGETQYF. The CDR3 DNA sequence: TGCAGCGTTGCGACGGGATCAGTCGGAGAGACCCAGTACTTC.

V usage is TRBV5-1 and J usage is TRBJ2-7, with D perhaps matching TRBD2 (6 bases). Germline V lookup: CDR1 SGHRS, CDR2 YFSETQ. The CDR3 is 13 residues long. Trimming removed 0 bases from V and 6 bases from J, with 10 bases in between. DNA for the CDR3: TGCGCCAGCAGCTTGGCCGGGGGTAGCGAGCAGTACTTC. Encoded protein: CASSLAGGSEQYF.

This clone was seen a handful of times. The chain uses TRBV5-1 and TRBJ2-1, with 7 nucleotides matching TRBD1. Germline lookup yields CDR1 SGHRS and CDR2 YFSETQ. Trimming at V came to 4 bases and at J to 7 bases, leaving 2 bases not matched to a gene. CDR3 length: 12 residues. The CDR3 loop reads CASSQQGNEQFF. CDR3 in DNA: TGCGCCAGCAGCCAACAGGGGAATGAGCAGTTCTTC. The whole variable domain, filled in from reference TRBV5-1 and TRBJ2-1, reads KAGVTQTPRYLIKTRGQQVTLSCSPISGHRSVSWYQQTPGQGLQFLFEYFSETQRNKGNFPGRFSGRQFSNSRSEMNVSTLELGDSALYLCASSQQGNEQFFGPGTRLTVL.

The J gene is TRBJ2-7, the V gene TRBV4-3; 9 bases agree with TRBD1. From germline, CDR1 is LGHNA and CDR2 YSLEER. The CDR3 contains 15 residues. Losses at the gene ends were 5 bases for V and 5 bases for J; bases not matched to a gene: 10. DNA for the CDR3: TGCGCCAGCAGCTTAGCCGGGACAGGGCCCCACGAGCAGTACTTC. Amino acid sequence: CASSLAGTGPHEQYF.

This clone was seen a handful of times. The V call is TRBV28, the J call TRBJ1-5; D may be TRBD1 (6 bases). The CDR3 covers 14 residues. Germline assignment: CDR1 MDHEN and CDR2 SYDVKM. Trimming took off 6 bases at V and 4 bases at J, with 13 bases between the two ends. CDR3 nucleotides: TGTGCCAGCAGCCCAGGACAGTTAAATCAGCCCCAGCATTTT. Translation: CASSPGQLNQPQHF.

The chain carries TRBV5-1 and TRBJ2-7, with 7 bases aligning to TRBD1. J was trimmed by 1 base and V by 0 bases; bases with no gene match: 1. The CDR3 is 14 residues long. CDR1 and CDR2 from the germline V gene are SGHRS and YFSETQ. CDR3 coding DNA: TGCGCCAGCAGCTTGGGGGACAGTTCCTACGAGCAGTACTTC. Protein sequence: CASSLGDSSYEQYF.

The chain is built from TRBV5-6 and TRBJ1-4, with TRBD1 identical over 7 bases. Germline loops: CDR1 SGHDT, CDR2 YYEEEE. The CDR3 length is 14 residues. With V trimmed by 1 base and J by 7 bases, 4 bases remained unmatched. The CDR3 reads CASSLRQGVEKLFF. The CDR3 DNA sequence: TGTGCCAGCAGCTTGAGGCAGGGGGTTGAAAAACTGTTTTTT.

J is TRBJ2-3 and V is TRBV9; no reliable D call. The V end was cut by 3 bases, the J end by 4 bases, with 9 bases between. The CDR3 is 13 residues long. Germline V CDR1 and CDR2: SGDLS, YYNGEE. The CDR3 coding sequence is TGTGCCAGCAGCGCAAGCACCCCAGATACGCAGTATTTT. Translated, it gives CASSASTPDTQYF.

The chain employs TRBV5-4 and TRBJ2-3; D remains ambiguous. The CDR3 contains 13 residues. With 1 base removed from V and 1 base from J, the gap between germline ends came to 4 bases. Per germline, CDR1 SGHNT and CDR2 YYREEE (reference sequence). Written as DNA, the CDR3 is TGTGCCAGCAGCTTGTCCGGCACAGATACGCAGTATTTT. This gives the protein CASSLSGTDTQYF.

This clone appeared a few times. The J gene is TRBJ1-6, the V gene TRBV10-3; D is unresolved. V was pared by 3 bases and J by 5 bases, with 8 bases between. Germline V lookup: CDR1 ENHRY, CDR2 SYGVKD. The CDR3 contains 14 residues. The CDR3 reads CAISEARDNSPLHF. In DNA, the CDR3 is TGTGCCATCAGTGAAGCCAGAGATAATTCACCCCTCCACTTT.

The CDR3 nucleotides are TGTGCCAGCAGTGCAGACAGGGTAGCCGATTCACCCCTCCACTTT. It is translated as CASSADRVADSPLHF. The chain joins TRBV2 to TRBJ1-6; 7 nucleotides match TRBD1. V dropped 4 bases and J dropped 8; count of bases not matched to a gene: 8. The CDR3 runs 15 residues. Per the germline V gene, CDR1 is SNHLY and CDR2 is FYNNEI.